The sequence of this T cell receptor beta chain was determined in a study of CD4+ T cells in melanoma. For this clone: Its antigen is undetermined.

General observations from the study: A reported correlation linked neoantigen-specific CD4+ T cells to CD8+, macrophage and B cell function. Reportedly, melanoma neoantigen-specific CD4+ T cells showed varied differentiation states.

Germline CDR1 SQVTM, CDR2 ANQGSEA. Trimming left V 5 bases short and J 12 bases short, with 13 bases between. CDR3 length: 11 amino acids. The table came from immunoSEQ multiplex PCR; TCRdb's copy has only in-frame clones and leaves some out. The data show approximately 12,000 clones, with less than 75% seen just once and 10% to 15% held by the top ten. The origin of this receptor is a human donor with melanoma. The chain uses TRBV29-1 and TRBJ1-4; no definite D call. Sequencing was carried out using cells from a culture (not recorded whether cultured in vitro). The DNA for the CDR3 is TGCAGCGTTCGGGAGGACCTCGAACTGTTTTTT. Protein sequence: CSVREDLELFF.